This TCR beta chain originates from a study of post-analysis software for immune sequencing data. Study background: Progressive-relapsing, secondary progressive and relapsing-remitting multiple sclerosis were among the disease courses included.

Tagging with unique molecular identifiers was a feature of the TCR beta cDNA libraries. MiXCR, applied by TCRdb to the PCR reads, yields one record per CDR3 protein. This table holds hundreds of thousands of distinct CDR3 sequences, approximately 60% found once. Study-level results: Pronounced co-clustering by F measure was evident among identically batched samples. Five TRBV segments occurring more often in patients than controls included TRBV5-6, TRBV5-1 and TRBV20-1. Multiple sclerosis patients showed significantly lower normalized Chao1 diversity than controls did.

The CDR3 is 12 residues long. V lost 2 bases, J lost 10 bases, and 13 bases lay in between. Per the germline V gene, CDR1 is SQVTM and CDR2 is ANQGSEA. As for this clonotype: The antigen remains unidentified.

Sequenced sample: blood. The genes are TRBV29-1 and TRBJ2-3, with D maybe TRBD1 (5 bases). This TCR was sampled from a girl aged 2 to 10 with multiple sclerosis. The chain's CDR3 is CSVESVQGAQYF. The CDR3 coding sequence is TGCAGCGTTGAATCTGTGCAGGGTGCGCAGTATTTT.